Each of the 31 T cell receptor beta chains below was sequenced from the same sample in a study of T cells in Graves' hyperthyroidism and ophthalmopathy. What was amplified from RNA transcripts were TCR beta CDR3 regions. The study used the HTBI primer set for a first-round RT-PCR of the TCR CDR3. TCRdb re-analysed the multiplex PCR reads in MiXCR, keeping a single row per CDR3 protein. The sample holds about 600,000 distinct CDR3 sequences, more than 13% seen once. Sequencing was performed on blood. These receptors all come from a woman under 30 with Graves' ophthalmopathy.

This clonotype was counted at least ten times. The chain links TRBV28 to TRBJ2-2; TRBD1 agrees at 7 bases. Germline V gene lookup returns CDR1 MDHEN and CDR2 SYDVKM. The junction had 9 bases not matched to a gene; V was cut back by 4 bases and J by 1 base. This CDR3 comprises 17 residues. CDR3 in amino acids: CASSYPTGLLNTGELFF. CDR3 coding DNA: TGTGCCAGCAGTTATCCGACAGGGCTCCTGAACACCGGGGAGCTGTTTTTT.

The genes are TRBV7-9 and TRBJ1-2; D may be TRBD1 (6 bases). With 7 bases removed from V and 1 base from J, the gap between germline ends came to 13 bases. Germline V gene lookup returns CDR1 SEHNR and CDR2 FQNEAQ (reference sequence). The CDR3 has 14 residues. CDR3 amino acids: CASTRTELNYGYTF. The CDR3 region has the DNA TGTGCCAGCACCCGGACAGAACTTAACTATGGCTACACCTTC.

This clonotype has a count of ten or more. The chain couples TRBV2 to TRBJ2-7; 7 bases are shared with TRBD1. CDR1 and CDR2 from the germline V gene are SNHLY and FYNNEI. V was clipped by 7 bases and J by 2 bases; unmatched bases: 8. The CDR3 spans 14 residues. Here the CDR3 reads CASNPTTGPYEQYF. The CDR3 DNA reads as TGTGCCAGCAATCCAACGACAGGGCCCTACGAGCAGTACTTC.

CDR3 coding DNA: TGCAGTGCTAGGACAGAACTCAATGAGCAGTTCTTC. Translation: CSARTELNEQFF. This rearrangement joins TRBV20-1 to TRBJ2-1; D perhaps matches TRBD1 (5 bases). Germline-derived CDR1 and CDR2 are DFQATT and SNEGSKA (reference sequence). CDR3 length: 12 residues. V gave up 3 bases and J gave up 6 bases, with 9 bases separating them.

The chain recombines TRBV6-4 with TRBJ2-2, with D tentatively TRBD2 (5 bases). The germline V gene encodes CDR1 MRHNA and CDR2 SNTAGT. This CDR3 has 17 amino acids. The V gene lost 0 bases and the J gene lost 3 bases, with 14 bases spanning the gap. In DNA, the CDR3 is TGTGCCAGCAGTGACTCCTCGGAGCGAGGGTACACCGGGGAGCTGTTTTTT. Translating gives CASSDSSERGYTGELFF.

The V gene is TRBV5-6, the J gene TRBJ2-1; TRBD1 matches at 11 bases. The CDR3 is 14 residues long. The ends lost 4 bases at V and 9 bases at J; junction bases unmatched: 6. The germline V gene encodes CDR1 SGHDT and CDR2 YYEEEE. The CDR3 reads CASSAGQGVIEQFF. In nucleotides, the CDR3 is TGTGCCAGCAGCGCGGGACAGGGGGTAATTGAGCAGTTCTTC.

At least ten counts were recorded for this clonotype. The rearrangement links TRBV28 to TRBJ2-7, with TRBD2 matching over 14 bases. With V trimmed by 5 bases and J by 6 bases, 3 bases remained unmatched. The CDR3 totals 14 residues. Looked up from germline, CDR1 is MDHEN and CDR2 is SYDVKM. CDR3 protein: CASSTGLAGVEQYF. The CDR3, as DNA: TGTGCCAGCAGTACGGGACTAGCGGGAGTCGAGCAGTACTTC.

This clonotype was counted at least ten times. The J gene is TRBJ2-1, the V gene TRBV30; TRBD2 agrees at 11 bases. From germline, CDR1 is GTSNPN and CDR2 SVGIG (reference sequence). CDR3 size: 15 residues. V dropped 3 bases and J dropped 7; count of bases not matched to a gene: 8. The CDR3 sequence: CAWRLAGGDGNEQFF. As DNA, the CDR3 is TGTGCCTGGAGATTAGCGGGAGGGGACGGTAATGAGCAGTTCTTC.

The chain links TRBV19 to TRBJ2-1; D remains unclear. The CDR3 has 17 amino acids. Germline CDR1 reads LNHDA; CDR2 reads SQIVND (reference sequence). V lost 4 bases to trimming and J lost 0 bases, with 16 bases between them. The CDR3 DNA reads as TGTGCCAGTAGTACCCTTCGGACGCCCGTCTCCTACAATGAGCAGTTCTTC. It codes for CASSTLRTPVSYNEQFF.

This clonotype was seen repeatedly, ten times or more. The chain links TRBV30 to TRBJ1-1, with TRBD1 matching over 8 bases. The germline gives CDR1 GTSNPN, CDR2 SVGIG (reference sequence). Trimming cost V 1 base and J 11 bases; bases outside gene matches: 9. The CDR3 has 13 residues. The CDR3 reads CAWSELGQAAAFF. The DNA for the CDR3 is TGTGCCTGGAGTGAATTGGGACAGGCCGCGGCTTTCTTT.

CDR3 loop: CASRSFGNTIYF. The DNA of the CDR3 is TGTGCCAGCAGGAGTTTTGGAAACACCATATATTTT. The J gene is TRBJ1-3, the V gene TRBV2, with D unclear. The CDR3 is 12 residues long. The germline gives CDR1 SNHLY, CDR2 FYNNEI. V was clipped by 6 bases and J by 3 bases, with 6 bases between them.

This clonotype was seen more than once but under ten times. This sequence joins TRBV20-1 and TRBJ1-4, with a possible D match to TRBD1 (6 bases). Germline loops: CDR1 DFQATT, CDR2 SNEGSKA (reference sequence). There are 13 residues in the CDR3. V was pared by 2 bases and J by 8 bases, with 12 bases between. The CDR3 nucleotides are TGCAGTGCTAGAACTTACAGGGTCGAAAAACTGTTTTTT. Its translation is CSARTYRVEKLFF.

This clonotype was seen a handful of times. V and J are TRBV29-1 and TRBJ1-5; D is ambiguous. The CDR3 extends over 12 amino acids. Germline V gives CDR1 SQVTM, CDR2 ANQGSEA. The V and J ends lost 7 bases and 5 bases respectively, with 12 bases between them. The CDR3 nucleotides read TGCAGCGCTGGAATAGCAGATCAGCCCCAGCATTTT. This gives the protein CSAGIADQPQHF.

A few counts support this clonotype. V is TRBV19 and J is TRBJ2-3; 13 positions agree with TRBD2. Germline V CDR1 and CDR2: LNHDA, SQIVND (reference sequence). The junction had 8 bases not matched to a gene; V was cut back by 7 bases and J by 4 bases. The CDR3 has 16 amino acids. The CDR3 DNA follows: TGTGCCAGTACCAAACTAGCGGGAGGGTACCCAGATACGCAGTATTTT. It is translated as CASTKLAGGYPDTQYF.

This clonotype occurred a few times. This chain uses TRBV6-2 or TRBV6-3 with TRBJ2-7, with D perhaps matching TRBD1 (5 bases). The germline CDR1 and CDR2 sequences are MNHEY and SVGEGT. This CDR3 has 13 amino acids. Between the trimmed V and J ends, which lost 2 bases and 6 bases, there was a span of 11 bases. CDR3: CASSYGPGPEQYF. The CDR3 DNA follows: TGTGCCAGCAGTTACGGGCCAGGGCCCGAGCAGTACTTC.

This clonotype occurred a few times. V and J are TRBV6-1 and TRBJ2-5, with TRBD1 matching 9 bases. The CDR3 sequence is 15 residues long. Unmatched junction bases numbered 7, after V lost 6 bases and J lost 2 bases. Germline CDR1 MNHNS, CDR2 SASEGT. The CDR3 region has the DNA TGTGCCAGCAGCCACACAGGGGGCCTGCAAGAGACCCAGTACTTC. Protein product: CASSHTGGLQETQYF.

Only a few counts were recorded for this clonotype. This could be a read error, since a much larger clone is one nucleotide away. The chain employs TRBV30 and TRBJ2-3; 10 bases align to TRBD2. The length of the CDR3 is 14 residues. Unmatched junction bases numbered 1, after V lost 4 bases and J lost 0 bases. Germline CDR1 reads GTSNPN; CDR2 reads SVGIG (reference sequence). The CDR3 nucleotides are TGTGCCTGGACGACTAGCGGGAGCACAGATACGCAGTATTTT. It is translated as CAWTTSGSTDTQYF.

Regarding this clonotype: It may be a read error: a sequence one base away is much more abundant. The V call is TRBV12-3 or TRBV12-4, the J call TRBJ1-1, with TRBD1 matching over 8 bases. The CDR3 loop spans 13 amino acids. The junction had 6 bases not matched to a gene; V was cut back by 8 bases and J by 4 bases. The CDR3 loop reads CASGWGTGTEAFF. The CDR3 coding sequence is TGTGCCAGCGGTTGGGGGACAGGCACTGAAGCTTTCTTT.

Ten or more counts support this clonotype. V usage is TRBV11-2 and J usage is TRBJ1-1, with unresolved D. Germline loops: CDR1 SGHAT, CDR2 FQNNGV. The CDR3 extends over 15 amino acids. V lost 5 bases, J lost 1 base, and 14 bases lay in between. CDR3 region: CASSAYGAPNTEAFF. CDR3 DNA sequence: TGTGCCAGCAGCGCGTACGGAGCTCCGAACACTGAAGCTTTCTTT. Full variable domain (remainder filled in from reference TRBV11-2 and TRBJ1-1): EAGVAQSPRYKIIEKRQSVAFWCNPISGHATLYWYQQILGQGPKLLIQFQNNGVVDDSQLPKDRFSAERLKGVDSTLKIQPAKLEDSAVYLCASSAYGAPNTEAFFGQGTRLTVV.

This clonotype was picked up many times. The genes are TRBV9 and TRBJ2-3; 10 bases map to TRBD1. Per germline, CDR1 SGDLS and CDR2 YYNGEE. The V gene end was trimmed by 3 bases and the J gene end by 2 bases; junction bases not matched to a gene: 6. CDR3 length: 16 residues. The CDR3 here is CASSASTGGSTDTQYF. The CDR3, as DNA: TGTGCCAGCAGCGCCTCGACAGGGGGCTCCACAGATACGCAGTATTTT.

This clonotype has a count of ten or more. The gene calls are TRBV7-9 and TRBJ2-3; TRBD2 agrees at 13 bases. This CDR3 is 18 amino acids long. V lost 0 bases, J lost 4 bases, and 7 bases stayed unmatched. Per germline, CDR1 SEHNR and CDR2 FQNEAQ (reference sequence). The CDR3 protein is CASSLALGLAGSPDTQYF. The CDR3 DNA reads as TGTGCCAGCAGCTTAGCGCTGGGACTAGCGGGATCCCCAGATACGCAGTATTTT. The full variable domain, in which reference TRBV7-9 and TRBJ2-3 provide the parts outside the CDR3, is DTGVSQNPRHKITKRGQNVTFRCDPISEHNRLYWYRQTLGQGPEFLTYFQNEAQLEKSRLLSDRFSAERPKGSFSTLEIQRTEQGDSAMYLCASSLALGLAGSPDTQYFGPGTRLTVL.

This clonotype was found a few times. The CDR3 is CSARDGQGAFGNTIYF. The CDR3 bases are TGCAGTGCTAGAGATGGGCAGGGGGCATTTGGAAACACCATATATTTT. The chain has TRBV20-1 and TRBJ1-3; TRBD1 aligns across 8 bases. The junction had 7 bases not matched to a gene; V was cut back by 0 bases and J by 3 bases. CDR1 DFQATT and CDR2 SNEGSKA come from the germline V gene (reference sequence). The CDR3 length is 16 residues.

The V call is TRBV19, the J call TRBJ1-5; no definite D call. Germline CDR1 is LNHDA and CDR2 is SQIVND (reference sequence). V was cut by 6 bases and J by 7 bases, with 13 bases left in between. This CDR3 is built from 13 residues. CDR3: CASRPPNGQPQHF. CDR3 nucleotides: TGTGCCAGTAGACCCCCTAATGGACAGCCCCAGCATTTT.

V and J are TRBV24-1 and TRBJ2-3; D perhaps matches TRBD2 (7 bases). CDR1 is KGHDR, CDR2 SFDVKD, per germline. The CDR3 loop spans 16 amino acids. The ends were cut back, 7 bases at V and 0 bases at J, with 16 bases in the middle. CDR3 nucleotides: TGTGCCACCAGCGCCTGGGGGGGACATAGCACAGATACGCAGTATTTT. The encoded protein is CATSAWGGHSTDTQYF.

This clonotype showed up just a few times. The V gene is TRBV6-6, the J gene TRBJ1-5; D is possibly TRBD1 (5 bases). With 0 bases removed from V and 8 bases from J, the gap between germline ends came to 14 bases. The CDR3 runs to 15 residues. Germline CDR1 is MNHNY and CDR2 is SVGAGI (reference sequence). Here the CDR3 reads CASSYSGGTAEPQHF. The DNA for the CDR3 is TGTGCCAGCAGTTACTCGGGGGGGACGGCGGAGCCCCAGCATTTT.

This clonotype was seen repeatedly, ten times or more. This chain connects TRBV5-1 to TRBJ1-1; a possible D gene is TRBD1 (6 bases). V was pared by 0 bases and J by 8 bases, with 11 bases between. From germline, CDR1 is SGHRS and CDR2 YFSETQ. The CDR3 totals 13 residues. CDR3: CASSLAVTGEAFF. The CDR3 nucleotides are TGCGCCAGCAGCTTGGCTGTCACAGGGGAAGCTTTCTTT.

This clonotype was observed at least ten times. The gene calls are TRBV28 and TRBJ2-1; tentative D call: TRBD2 (6 bases). Trimming shortened V by 5 bases and J by 8 bases, and 22 bases separated the two germline ends. The CDR3 is 16 amino acids. Germline V lookup: CDR1 MDHEN, CDR2 SYDVKM. CDR3 residues: CASSLSSPTPGDEQFF. The DNA of the CDR3 is TGTGCCAGCAGTCTCTCTAGCCCGACCCCGGGAGATGAGCAGTTCTTC.

The V and J genes are TRBV7-4 and TRBJ1-1; 11 bases map to TRBD1. Trimming at V came to 5 bases and at J to 1 base, leaving 9 bases not matched to a gene. CDR3 length equals 17 residues. Germline loops: CDR1 SGHVT, CDR2 SQSDAQ. The CDR3 protein is CASSPRTGGASNTEAFF. The CDR3 DNA reads TGTGCCAGCAGCCCTCGGACAGGGGGCGCGTCGAACACTGAAGCTTTCTTT.

The chain is built from TRBV19 and TRBJ2-7, with 9 positions matching TRBD2. CDR3 length: 14 amino acids. V dropped 4 bases and J dropped 2; count of bases not matched to a gene: 3. Germline values: CDR1 LNHDA, CDR2 SQIVND (reference sequence). CDR3 region: CASSKREVTYEQYF. The CDR3 nucleotides read TGTGCCAGTAGTAAGCGGGAGGTGACCTACGAGCAGTACTTC.

Details on this clonotype: The junction and the germline gene differ at one end; a read error may be behind it. The chain links TRBV19 to TRBJ2-5; 8 bases map to TRBD2. Looked up from germline, CDR1 is LNHDA and CDR2 is SQIVND (reference sequence). CDR3 length equals 16 residues. CDR3 loop: CASSIGSGRISETQYF. The CDR3 nucleotides are TGTGCCAGTAGCATAGGGAGCGGGAGAATCTCAGAGACCCAGTACTTC.

Remarks on this clonotype: A much larger clone lies a single base off, so this may be a read error. This chain uses TRBV7-3 with TRBJ2-5, with a weak D call TRBD2 (6 bases). The CDR3 is made up of 15 amino acids. Germline V gene sequence: CDR1 SGHTA, CDR2 FQGTGA. The CDR3 is CASSPGGRREETQCF. In nucleotides, the CDR3 is TGTGCCAGCAGCCCTGGAGGGCGTCGGGAAGAGACCCAGTGCTTC.